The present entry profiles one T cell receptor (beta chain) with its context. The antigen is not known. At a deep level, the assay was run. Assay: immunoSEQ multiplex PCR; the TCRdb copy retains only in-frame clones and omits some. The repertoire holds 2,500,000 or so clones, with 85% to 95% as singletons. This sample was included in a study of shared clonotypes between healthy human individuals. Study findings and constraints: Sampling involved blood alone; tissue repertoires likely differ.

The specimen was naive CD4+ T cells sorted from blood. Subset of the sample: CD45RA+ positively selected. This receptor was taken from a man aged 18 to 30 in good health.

The CDR3 DNA follows: TGTGCCAGTAGTAGAAGCGGGACACTTGGGAGGCGAAAGACTGAAGCTTTCTTT. Translation gives CASSRSGTLGRRKTEAFF. V gene TRBV19 combines with J gene TRBJ1-1; possible D gene TRBD1, 6 bases. Germline lookup yields CDR1 LNHDA and CDR2 SQIVND (reference sequence). The V end lost 4 bases, the J end lost 5 bases, and 26 bases lay between the germline ends. This CDR3 is built from 18 residues. The full variable domain, its missing parts supplied by reference TRBV19 and TRBJ1-1, is DGGITQSPKYLFRKEGQNVTLSCEQNLNHDAMYWYRQDPGQGLRLIYYSQIVNDFQKGDIAEGYSVSREKKESFPLTVTSAQKNPTAFYLCASSRSGTLGRRKTEAFFGQGTRLTVV.